What follows are 25 T cell receptor beta chains derived from one specimen sequenced in a study of blood T cell repertoires in COVID-19. Repertoires were generated with immunoSEQ multiplex PCR, while TCRdb's copy carries only in-frame clones and drops some. Of about 200,000 clones listed, more than 75% are singletons. The sequenced sample was peripheral blood. All receptors come from a man in his forties with active or convalescent COVID-19.

The CDR3 spells CASSTAGGSGRALGPKNIQYF. The CDR3 region has the DNA TGTGCCAGCAGTACCGCGGGGGGGAGCGGGAGGGCCCTGGGGCCCAAAAACATTCAGTACTTC. This rearrangement joins TRBV6-2 or TRBV6-3 to TRBJ2-4, with 10 bases aligning to TRBD2. With 5 bases clipped from V and 2 bases from J, the junction kept 21 bases outside the gene matches. This CDR3 has 21 amino acids. The V gene's germline CDR1 is MNHEY and CDR2 SVGEGT.

V usage is TRBV27 and J usage is TRBJ1-2, with 7 nucleotides matching TRBD1. CDR3 length: 13 residues. The ends lost 4 bases at V and 4 bases at J; junction bases unmatched: 3. Germline V lookup: CDR1 MNHEY, CDR2 SMNVEV (reference sequence). The CDR3 is CASSSRTGYGYTF. The CDR3, as DNA: TGTGCCAGCAGTTCGAGGACAGGCTATGGCTACACCTTC.

The chain recombines TRBV7-2 with TRBJ2-7; D is undetermined. The CDR3 covers 17 residues. The V and J ends lost 2 bases and 0 bases respectively, with 17 bases between them. CDR1 is SGHTA and CDR2 is FQGNSA in the germline V gene. The DNA of the CDR3 is TGTGCCAGCAGCTTAAGATTACGGGTGGCCCGCTCCTACGAGCAGTACTTC. As protein: CASSLRLRVARSYEQYF.

This clone was observed a few times. The rearrangement uses TRBV9 and TRBJ1-3, with 10 positions matching TRBD1. Germline loops: CDR1 SGDLS, CDR2 YYNGEE. V lost 4 bases, J lost 8 bases, and 12 bases stayed unmatched. The CDR3 has 16 amino acids. The CDR3, as DNA: TGTGCCAGCAGCCCGCACCCGACAGGGGGCACGGACACCATATATTTT. Translation: CASSPHPTGGTDTIYF. Filled out from reference TRBV9 and TRBJ1-3, the complete variable domain reads DSGVTQTPKHLITATGQRVTLRCSPRSGDLSVYWYQQSLDQGLQFLIQYYNGEERAKGNILERFSAQQFPDLHSELNLSSLELGDSALYFCASSPHPTGGTDTIYFGEGSWLTVV.

This clone was picked up one time. V usage is TRBV27 and J usage is TRBJ1-6, with D possibly matching TRBD1 (6 bases). The CDR3 spans 17 residues. Trimming left V 4 bases short and J 5 bases short, with 18 bases between. Germline CDR1 is MNHEY and CDR2 is SMNVEV (reference sequence). The CDR3 reads CASSSAGGQNHNSPLHF. CDR3 coding DNA: TGTGCCAGCAGTTCGGCGGGGGGCCAGAACCATAATTCACCCCTCCACTTT.

The chain is built from TRBV30 and TRBJ1-1; D uncertain. Germline V lookup: CDR1 GTSNPN, CDR2 SVGIG (reference sequence). The CDR3 totals 11 residues. V was pared by 4 bases and J by 0 bases, with 3 bases between. The CDR3 coding sequence is TGTGCCTGGACCTTGAACACTGAAGCTTTCTTT. This translates into CAWTLNTEAFF. Combining the CDR3 with reference TRBV30 and TRBJ1-1 gives the whole variable domain SQTIHQWPATLVQPVGSPLSLECTVEGTSNPNLYWYRQAAGRGLQLLFYSVGIGQISSEVPQNLSASRPQDRQFILSSKKLLLSDSGFYLCAWTLNTEAFFGQGTRLTVV.

The chain combines TRBV5-1 with TRBJ2-5, with TRBD1 matching over 7 bases. V lost 0 bases and J lost 4; bases outside the gene matches: 3. Germline values: CDR1 SGHRS, CDR2 YFSETQ. The CDR3 loop spans 14 amino acids. The CDR3 DNA reads as TGCGCCAGCAGCTTGGAAGGGGGCCGAGAGACCCAGTACTTC. As protein: CASSLEGGRETQYF.

The CDR3: CSVGQGELFF. DNA for the CDR3: TGCAGCGTTGGACAGGGGGAGCTGTTTTTT. V is TRBV29-1 and J is TRBJ2-2; possible D gene TRBD1, 5 bases. Germline CDR1 and CDR2: SQVTM and ANQGSEA. V lost 4 bases to trimming and J lost 8 bases, with 5 bases between them. The CDR3 consists of 10 residues.

In the case of this clone: The junction differs from germline at one of its ends, possibly a read error. This chain uses TRBV6-1 with TRBJ1-1; D might be TRBD1 (5 bases). The germline CDR1 and CDR2 sequences are MNHNS and SASEGT. The CDR3 sequence is 15 residues long. CDR3 region: CASSDGRWGNSEAFF. DNA for the CDR3: TGTGCCAGCAGTGACGGGAGGTGGGGGAACTCTGAAGCTTTCTTT.

This clone was seen a single time. The CDR3 DNA reads TGTGCCAGCAAACCTAGACAGAGGAGCGAGCAGTACTTC. Its translation: CASKPRQRSEQYF. The genes are TRBV6-5 and TRBJ2-7; D may be TRBD1 (5 bases). Trimming pared 7 bases from V and 6 bases from J, leaving 16 bases between. The CDR3 covers 13 residues. In germline, CDR1 is MNHEY, CDR2 SVGAGI.

V and J are TRBV28 and TRBJ2-2; a weak D match, TRBD1 (6 bases). V was trimmed by 5 bases and J by 6 bases, leaving 10 bases between them. The length of the CDR3 is 13 residues. Looked up from germline, CDR1 is MDHEN and CDR2 is SYDVKM. This CDR3 is CASSVQGAGELFF. Here the CDR3 DNA reads TGTGCCAGCAGTGTACAGGGCGCCGGGGAGCTGTTTTTT.

J is TRBJ2-3 and V is TRBV7-9, with D hard to call. Trimming took off 0 bases at V and 4 bases at J, with 14 bases between the two ends. Germline lookup yields CDR1 SEHNR and CDR2 FQNEAQ (reference sequence). This CDR3 region has 16 residues. As DNA, the CDR3 is TGTGCCAGCAGCTTAGCCCCCGAGACGAGCGCAGATACGCAGTATTTT. This gives the protein CASSLAPETSADTQYF.

The chain carries TRBV19 and TRBJ1-4; D unresolved. The CDR3 is 13 residues long. Germline V gene sequence: CDR1 LNHDA, CDR2 SQIVND (reference sequence). V lost 3 bases to trimming and J lost 8 bases, with 10 bases between them. CDR3 coding DNA: TGTGCCAGTAGTATGGGAGCGTACGAAAAACTGTTTTTT. Protein product: CASSMGAYEKLFF.

V is TRBV12-3 or TRBV12-4 and J is TRBJ1-5, with D possibly being TRBD1 (5 bases). The length of the CDR3 is 12 residues. The germline V and J ends were trimmed by 3 bases and 8 bases, with 8 bases remaining between them. The CDR3 sequence: CASSLTREPQHF. In DNA, the CDR3 is TGTGCCAGCAGTTTGACCAGGGAGCCCCAGCATTTT.

The chain uses TRBV18 and TRBJ1-2; TRBD1 might be the D (5 bases). The CDR3 contains 13 residues. V lost 1 base and J lost 2, with 5 bases in between. CDR1 and CDR2 from the germline V gene are KGHSH and LQKENI. CDR3 nucleotide sequence: TGTGCCAGCTCACCACAGGGGAACTATGGCTACACCTTC. Translation gives CASSPQGNYGYTF.

CDR3 in amino acids: CASSQKKPGLVVNEQFF. In DNA form, the CDR3 reads TGTGCCAGCAGCCAAAAGAAACCGGGACTAGTTGTCAATGAGCAGTTCTTC. J is TRBJ2-1 and V is TRBV4-2; 8 bases line up with TRBD2. The length of the CDR3 is 17 residues. V shed 2 bases, J shed 6 bases, and the junction held 12 bases outside the gene matches. Germline loops: CDR1 LGHNA, CDR2 YNFKEQ.

The genes are TRBV19 and TRBJ1-2; no clear D gene. CDR1 LNHDA and CDR2 SQIVND come from the germline V gene (reference sequence). This CDR3 comprises 15 residues. Trimming stripped 2 bases from V and 4 bases from J, with 14 bases between. The CDR3 protein is CASSISVTIGYGYTF. DNA of the CDR3: TGTGCCAGTAGTATATCGGTGACAATCGGCTATGGCTACACCTTC.

The chain couples TRBV6-5 to TRBJ1-2; the match to TRBD1 covers 9 bases. The CDR3 sequence is 15 residues long. Germline V lookup: CDR1 MNHEY, CDR2 SVGAGI. With V trimmed by 6 bases and J by 4 bases, 9 bases remained unmatched. The CDR3 loop is CASSPGTGSGYGYTF. The CDR3 DNA is TGTGCCAGCAGCCCCGGGACAGGGTCGGGCTATGGCTACACCTTC.

The CDR3 is CASRYSGAADTQYF. DNA for the CDR3: TGCGCCAGCAGGTATAGCGGGGCAGCGGATACGCAGTATTTT. The rearrangement uses TRBV5-1 and TRBJ2-3; TRBD2 agrees at 8 bases. CDR1 is SGHRS and CDR2 is YFSETQ in the germline V gene. Trimming at V came to 5 bases and at J to 6 bases, leaving 8 bases not matched to a gene. CDR3 size: 14 residues.

The chain uses TRBV6-5 and TRBJ2-7; D may be TRBD2 (5 bases). CDR1 and CDR2 (germline): MNHEY, SVGAGI. The CDR3 contains 15 residues. V lost 5 bases, J lost 0 bases, and 14 bases lay in between. The CDR3 nucleotides are TGTGCCAGCAGTCTTCGGGAACTCAGCTCCTACGAGCAGTACTTC. It translates to CASSLRELSSYEQYF.

The sample holds one count of this clone. V gene TRBV7-8 combines with J gene TRBJ2-7; TRBD1 aligns across 8 bases. Germline CDR1 and CDR2: SGHVS and FQNEAQ. CDR3 length: 13 residues. Germline trimming cut 6 bases from V and 6 bases from J; bases unmatched to any gene: 7. CDR3: CASRDRTGLEQYF. The CDR3 DNA is TGTGCCAGCAGGGATAGGACAGGGCTCGAGCAGTACTTC.

V and J are TRBV5-4 and TRBJ2-7, with D maybe TRBD2 (6 bases). V gave up 2 bases and J gave up 3 bases, with 15 bases separating them. The CDR3 length is 15 residues. Germline V CDR1 and CDR2: SGHNT, YYREEE (reference sequence). This CDR3 reads CASSFGVSGNYEQYF. Here the CDR3 DNA reads TGTGCCAGCAGCTTCGGGGTTAGCGGCAACTACGAGCAGTACTTC.

The rearrangement uses TRBV9 and TRBJ2-7, with a tentative D call TRBD1 (6 bases). There are 14 residues in the CDR3. Germline values: CDR1 SGDLS, CDR2 YYNGEE. With 2 bases removed from V and 2 bases from J, the gap between germline ends came to 11 bases. CDR3 residues: CASSVGTLAYEQYF. CDR3 sequence (DNA): TGTGCCAGCAGCGTGGGGACACTAGCCTACGAGCAGTACTTC.

This chain joins TRBV7-9 and TRBJ2-7; 10 bases align to TRBD2. Germline loops: CDR1 SEHNR, CDR2 FQNEAQ (reference sequence). Trimming at V came to 4 bases and at J to 0 bases, leaving 15 bases not matched to a gene. CDR3 length: 19 residues. The DNA of the CDR3 is TGTGCCAGCAGCTCAAACCTTATCTTGACTAGCGGGCTCTCCTACGAGCAGTACTTC. It encodes CASSSNLILTSGLSYEQYF.

V is TRBV6-5 and J is TRBJ2-7, with a weak D call TRBD1 (6 bases). Germline V gives CDR1 MNHEY, CDR2 SVGAGI. Trimming shortened V by 0 bases and J by 2 bases, and 14 bases separated the two germline ends. The CDR3 runs 16 residues. The CDR3 sequence: CASSYSIAGVAYEQYF. In DNA form, the CDR3 reads TGTGCCAGCAGTTACTCGATTGCAGGGGTGGCCTACGAGCAGTACTTC.